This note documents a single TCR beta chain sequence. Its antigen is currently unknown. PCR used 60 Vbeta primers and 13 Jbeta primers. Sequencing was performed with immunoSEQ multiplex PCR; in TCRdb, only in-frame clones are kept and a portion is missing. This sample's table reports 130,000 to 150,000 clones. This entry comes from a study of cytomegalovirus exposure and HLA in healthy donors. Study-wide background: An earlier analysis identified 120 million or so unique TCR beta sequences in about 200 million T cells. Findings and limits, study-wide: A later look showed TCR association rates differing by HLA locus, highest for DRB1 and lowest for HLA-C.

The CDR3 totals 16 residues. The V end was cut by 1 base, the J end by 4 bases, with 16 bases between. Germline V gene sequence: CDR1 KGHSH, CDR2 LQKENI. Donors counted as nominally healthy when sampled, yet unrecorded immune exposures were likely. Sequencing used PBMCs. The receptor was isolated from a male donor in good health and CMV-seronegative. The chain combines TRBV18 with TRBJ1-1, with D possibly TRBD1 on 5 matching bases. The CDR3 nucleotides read TGTGCCAGCTCACCACAGTCCGCAGGGAGGGTCACTGAAGCTTTCTTT. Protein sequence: CASSPQSAGRVTEAFF.